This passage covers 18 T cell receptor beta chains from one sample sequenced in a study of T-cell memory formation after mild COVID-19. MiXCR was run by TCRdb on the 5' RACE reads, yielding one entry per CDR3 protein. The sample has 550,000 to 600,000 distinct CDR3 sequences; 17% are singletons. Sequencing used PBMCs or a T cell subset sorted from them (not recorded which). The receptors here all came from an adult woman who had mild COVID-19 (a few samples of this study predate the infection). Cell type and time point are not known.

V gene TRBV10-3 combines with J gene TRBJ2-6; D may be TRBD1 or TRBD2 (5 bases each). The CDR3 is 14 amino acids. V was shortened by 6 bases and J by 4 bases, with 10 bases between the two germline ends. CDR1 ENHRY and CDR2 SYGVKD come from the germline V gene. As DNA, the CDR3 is TGTGCCATCAGCGTCGGGGCAGGGGCCAACGTCCTGACTTTC. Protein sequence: CAISVGAGANVLTF.

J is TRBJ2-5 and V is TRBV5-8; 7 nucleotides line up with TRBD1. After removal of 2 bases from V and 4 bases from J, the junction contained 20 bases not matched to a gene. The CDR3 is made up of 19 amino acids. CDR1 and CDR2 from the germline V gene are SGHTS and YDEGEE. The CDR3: CASSLGRQGGSSLAETQYF. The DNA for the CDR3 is TGTGCCAGCAGCTTAGGCCGACAGGGCGGATCTTCGTTAGCAGAGACCCAGTACTTC.

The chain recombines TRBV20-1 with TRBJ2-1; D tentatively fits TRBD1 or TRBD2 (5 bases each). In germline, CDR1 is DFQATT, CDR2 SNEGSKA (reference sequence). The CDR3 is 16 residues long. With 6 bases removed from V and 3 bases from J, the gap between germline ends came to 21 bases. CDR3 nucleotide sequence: TGCAGTGCCCGACCGTACCGGGACCCTGACTACAATGAGCAGTTCTTC. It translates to CSARPYRDPDYNEQFF.

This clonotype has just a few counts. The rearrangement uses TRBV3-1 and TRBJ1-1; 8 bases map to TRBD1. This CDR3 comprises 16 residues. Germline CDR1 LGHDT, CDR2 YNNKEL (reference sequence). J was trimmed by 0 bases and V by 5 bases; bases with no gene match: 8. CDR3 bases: TGTGCCAGCAGCAAAACAGGGGGAGCCATGAACACTGAAGCTTTCTTT. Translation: CASSKTGGAMNTEAFF. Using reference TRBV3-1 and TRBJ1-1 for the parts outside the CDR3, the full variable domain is DTAVSQTPKYLVTQMGNDKSIKCEQNLGHDTMYWYKQDSKKFLKIMFSYNNKELIINETVPNRFSPKSPDKAHLNLHINSLELGDSAVYFCASSKTGGAMNTEAFFGQGTRLTVV.

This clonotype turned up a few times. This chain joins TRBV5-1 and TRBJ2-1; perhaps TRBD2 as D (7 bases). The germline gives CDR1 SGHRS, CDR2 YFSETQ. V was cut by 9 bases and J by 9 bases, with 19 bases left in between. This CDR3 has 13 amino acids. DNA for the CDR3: TGCGCCACCCAAAGGGGGGGCACGGCTGAGCAGTTCTTC. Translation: CATQRGGTAEQFF.

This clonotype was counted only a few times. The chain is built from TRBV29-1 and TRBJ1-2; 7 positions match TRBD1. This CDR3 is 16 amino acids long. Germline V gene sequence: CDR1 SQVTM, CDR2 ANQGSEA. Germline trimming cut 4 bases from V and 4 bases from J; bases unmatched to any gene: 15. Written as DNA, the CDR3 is TGCAGCGTTGGTGTGGACAGGAGCGCAGGGGCCTATGGCTACACCTTC. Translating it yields CSVGVDRSAGAYGYTF.

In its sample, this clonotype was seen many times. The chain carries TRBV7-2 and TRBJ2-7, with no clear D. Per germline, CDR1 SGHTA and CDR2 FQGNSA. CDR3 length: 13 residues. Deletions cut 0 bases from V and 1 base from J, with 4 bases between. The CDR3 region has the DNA TGTGCCAGCAGCTTAGCCGTTTCCTACGAGCAGTACTTC. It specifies CASSLAVSYEQYF.

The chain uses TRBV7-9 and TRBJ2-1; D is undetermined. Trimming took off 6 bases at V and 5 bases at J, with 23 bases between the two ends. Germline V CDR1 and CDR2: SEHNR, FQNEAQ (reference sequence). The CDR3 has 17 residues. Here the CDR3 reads CASRAGVEPSKDNEQFF. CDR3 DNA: TGTGCCAGCAGGGCTGGCGTGGAACCTAGTAAGGACAATGAGCAGTTCTTC.

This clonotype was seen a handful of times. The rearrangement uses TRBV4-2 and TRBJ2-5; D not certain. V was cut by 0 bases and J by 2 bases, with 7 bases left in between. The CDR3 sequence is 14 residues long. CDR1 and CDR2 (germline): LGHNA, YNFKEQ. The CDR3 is CASSQEGIQETQYF. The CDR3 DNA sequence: TGTGCCAGCAGCCAAGAAGGGATTCAAGAGACCCAGTACTTC.

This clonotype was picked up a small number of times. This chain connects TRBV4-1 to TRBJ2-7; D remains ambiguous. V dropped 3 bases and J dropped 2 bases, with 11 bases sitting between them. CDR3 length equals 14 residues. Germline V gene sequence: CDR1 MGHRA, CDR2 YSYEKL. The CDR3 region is CASSQTGGTYEQYF. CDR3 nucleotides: TGCGCCAGCAGCCAGACTGGCGGAACCTACGAGCAGTACTTC.

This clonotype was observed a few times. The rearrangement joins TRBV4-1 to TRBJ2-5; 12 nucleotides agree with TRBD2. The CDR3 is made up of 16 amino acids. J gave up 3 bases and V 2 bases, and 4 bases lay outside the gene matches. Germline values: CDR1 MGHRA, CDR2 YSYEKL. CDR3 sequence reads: CASSQPSGGGKETQYF. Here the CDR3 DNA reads TGCGCCAGCAGCCAACCTAGCGGGGGGGGGAAAGAGACCCAGTACTTC.

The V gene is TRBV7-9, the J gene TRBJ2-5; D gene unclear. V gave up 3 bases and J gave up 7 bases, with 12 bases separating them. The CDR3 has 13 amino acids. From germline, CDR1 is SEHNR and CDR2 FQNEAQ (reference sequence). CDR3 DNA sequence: TGTGCCAGCAGCTTTCCAGGCGGTGTGACCCAGTACTTC. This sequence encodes CASSFPGGVTQYF.

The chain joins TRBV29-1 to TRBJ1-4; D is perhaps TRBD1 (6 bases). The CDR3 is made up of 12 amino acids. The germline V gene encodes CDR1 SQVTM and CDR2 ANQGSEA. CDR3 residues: CSPRDTHEKLFF. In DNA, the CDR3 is TGCAGTCCCCGGGACACCCATGAAAAACTGTTTTTT.

CDR3 protein: CASSQEPGPDTQYF. The CDR3 coding sequence is TGTGCCAGCAGCCAAGAGCCTGGACCAGATACGCAGTATTTT. V usage is TRBV14 and J usage is TRBJ2-3; D is unclear. The V and J ends lost 0 bases and 4 bases respectively, with 8 bases between them. CDR3 size: 14 residues. Germline CDR1 reads SGHDN; CDR2 reads FVKESK.

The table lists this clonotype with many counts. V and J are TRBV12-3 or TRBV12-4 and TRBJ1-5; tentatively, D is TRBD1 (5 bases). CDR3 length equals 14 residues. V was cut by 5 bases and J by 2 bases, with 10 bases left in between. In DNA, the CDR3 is TGTGCCAGCAGTGCCGGACAAGGCAATCAGCCCCAGCATTTT. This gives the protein CASSAGQGNQPQHF.

The CDR3 nucleotides read TGTGCCAGCATTACCGGCCAGGGTACCTACGAGCAGTACTTC. Amino acids: CASITGQGTYEQYF. The chain combines TRBV28 with TRBJ2-7, with D possibly TRBD1 on 5 matching bases. V was trimmed by 7 bases and J by 2 bases, leaving 15 bases between them. The CDR3 runs to 14 residues. The germline CDR1 and CDR2 sequences are MDHEN and SYDVKM.

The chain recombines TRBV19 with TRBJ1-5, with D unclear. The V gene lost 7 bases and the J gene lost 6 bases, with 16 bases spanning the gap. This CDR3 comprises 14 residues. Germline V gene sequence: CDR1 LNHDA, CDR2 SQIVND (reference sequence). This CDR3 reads CASNNLLGVQPQHF. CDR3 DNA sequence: TGTGCCAGTAACAATCTCTTGGGCGTTCAGCCCCAGCATTTT. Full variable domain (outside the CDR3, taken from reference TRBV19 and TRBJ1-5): DGGITQSPKYLFRKEGQNVTLSCEQNLNHDAMYWYRQDPGQGLRLIYYSQIVNDFQKGDIAEGYSVSREKKESFPLTVTSAQKNPTAFYLCASNNLLGVQPQHFGDGTRLSIL.

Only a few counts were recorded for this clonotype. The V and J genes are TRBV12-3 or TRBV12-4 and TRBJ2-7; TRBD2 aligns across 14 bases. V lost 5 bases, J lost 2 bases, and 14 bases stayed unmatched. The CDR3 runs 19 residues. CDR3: CASSPLPGLAGVRAYEQYF. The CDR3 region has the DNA TGTGCCAGCAGTCCCCTCCCGGGACTAGCGGGAGTAAGAGCCTACGAGCAGTACTTC.